Presented here are 18 T cell receptor beta chains from one specimen sequenced in a study of blood T cell repertoires in COVID-19. Here immunoSEQ multiplex PCR was the method, and the copy in TCRdb shows in-frame clones only, minus some. The table shows about 120,000 clones, with more than 75% occurring only once. Material: peripheral blood. The origin of the receptors is a woman in her sixties or seventies with COVID-19, enrolled during active disease.

The chain couples TRBV10-3 to TRBJ2-7; TRBD2 matches at 9 bases. The CDR3 loop spans 15 amino acids. The V segment lost 10 bases and the J segment 7 bases; nucleotides outside the gene matches: 17. Germline CDR1 reads ENHRY; CDR2 reads SYGVKD. The CDR3: CATSNKRGDLREQYF. CDR3 DNA: TGTGCCACATCAAATAAGCGGGGGGACCTACGGGAGCAGTACTTC.

V usage is TRBV20-1 and J usage is TRBJ2-5, with D maybe TRBD1 (5 bases). Germline V gives CDR1 DFQATT, CDR2 SNEGSKA (reference sequence). CDR3 length equals 11 residues. CDR3 loop: CSQTESETQYF. The CDR3 nucleotides read TGCAGCCAGACAGAAAGTGAGACCCAGTACTTC.

This clone appeared a single time. The rearrangement joins TRBV28 to TRBJ1-1; TRBD1 aligns across 8 bases. Germline assignment: CDR1 MDHEN and CDR2 SYDVKM. Trimming removed 10 bases from V and 1 base from J; junction bases left unmatched: 23. This CDR3 is 19 amino acids long. The chain's CDR3 is CATVGGRTGSRLSNTEAFF. The CDR3 DNA reads as TGTGCCACCGTCGGGGGGCGGACAGGGTCCAGACTCTCGAACACTGAAGCTTTCTTT.

The rearrangement joins TRBV5-4 to TRBJ1-1, with TRBD1 identical over 7 bases. The CDR3 length is 16 residues. The J segment lost 0 bases and the V segment lost 0 bases, leaving 5 bases of the junction unmatched. Germline-derived CDR1 and CDR2 are SGHNT and YYREEE (reference sequence). The CDR3 protein is CASSLGQGFMNTEAFF. In DNA form, the CDR3 reads TGTGCCAGCAGCTTGGGACAGGGATTCATGAACACTGAAGCTTTCTTT.

This chain links TRBV29-1 with TRBJ2-1; 13 bases fit TRBD2. Germline V gene sequence: CDR1 SQVTM, CDR2 ANQGSEA. This CDR3 is built from 14 residues. With 1 base clipped from V and 13 bases from J, the junction kept 7 bases outside the gene matches. DNA of the CDR3: TGCAGCGTTGAAGGGACTAGCGGGGGCCCAGGTCAGTTCTTC. Its translation is CSVEGTSGGPGQFF.

In DNA, the CDR3 is TGCGCCAGCAGCCAAATGGGGGGGGCTAATTCACCCCTCCACTTT. Protein sequence: CASSQMGGANSPLHF. The V and J genes are TRBV4-1 and TRBJ1-6; the D gene is possibly TRBD1 (6 bases). V was cut by 2 bases and J by 6 bases, with 11 bases left in between. CDR1 MGHRA and CDR2 YSYEKL come from the germline V gene. The CDR3 totals 15 residues.

The rearrangement joins TRBV15 to TRBJ1-4; TRBD1 matches 7 bases. The germline V gene has CDR1 LNHNV and CDR2 YYDKDF (reference sequence). The CDR3 runs to 14 residues. J gave up 6 bases and V 5 bases, and 6 bases lay outside the gene matches. The CDR3 DNA is TGTGCCACCAGCCGGGCAGGGGGATATGAAAAACTGTTTTTT. Amino acid sequence: CATSRAGGYEKLFF.

The chain combines TRBV2 with TRBJ1-2; D possibly corresponds to TRBD1 (5 bases). V gave up 7 bases and J gave up 0 bases, with 12 bases separating them. The germline gives CDR1 SNHLY, CDR2 FYNNEI. CDR3 length: 14 residues. CDR3 in amino acids: CASTAGGANYGYTF. The CDR3 DNA sequence: TGTGCCAGCACCGCGGGAGGGGCTAACTATGGCTACACCTTC.

The chain recombines TRBV11-2 with TRBJ2-7, with D possibly matching TRBD1 (6 bases). Trimming removed 4 bases at V and 6 bases at J, with 16 bases between. The germline V gene has CDR1 SGHAT and CDR2 FQNNGV. The CDR3 sequence is 14 residues long. Written as DNA, the CDR3 is TGTGCCAGCAGCTCTAACAGGGTCGGATTCGAGCAGTACTTC. It specifies CASSSNRVGFEQYF. Full variable domain (remainder filled in from reference TRBV11-2 and TRBJ2-7): EAGVAQSPRYKIIEKRQSVAFWCNPISGHATLYWYQQILGQGPKLLIQFQNNGVVDDSQLPKDRFSAERLKGVDSTLKIQPAKLEDSAVYLCASSSNRVGFEQYFGPGTRLTVT.

On this clone: The same CDR3 also results from other DNA sequences found in this sample. The J gene is TRBJ2-7, the V gene TRBV2; 10 bases map to TRBD1. The CDR3 totals 13 residues. Trimming took 5 bases from V and 4 from J; bases not matched to a gene: 2. CDR1 and CDR2 from the germline V gene are SNHLY and FYNNEI. This CDR3 reads CASSRDRGYEQYF. In DNA form, the CDR3 reads TGTGCCAGCAGTAGGGACAGGGGTTACGAGCAGTACTTC.

V gene TRBV27 combines with J gene TRBJ2-7; 8 positions match TRBD1. The germline V gene encodes CDR1 MNHEY and CDR2 SMNVEV (reference sequence). The CDR3 runs to 19 residues. V lost 7 bases to trimming and J lost 0 bases; unmatched junction nucleotides: 20. The CDR3: CASKAFPGQATSVSYEQYF. In DNA form, the CDR3 reads TGTGCCAGCAAAGCCTTCCCGGGACAGGCGACCTCAGTCTCCTACGAGCAGTACTTC.

Written as DNA, the CDR3 is TGTGCCAGCAGTCCACCCCTCGTCGCAGGGATGATCTATGGCTACACCTTC. The encoded protein is CASSPPLVAGMIYGYTF. The J gene is TRBJ1-2, the V gene TRBV28, with D maybe TRBD1 (5 bases). The V end lost 5 bases, the J end lost 4 bases, and 23 bases lay between the germline ends. Germline V gene data show CDR1 as MDHEN and CDR2 as SYDVKM. This CDR3 is 17 amino acids long.

The chain combines TRBV11-2 with TRBJ1-1; 12 bases line up with TRBD1. The CDR3 covers 15 residues. V trimming: 5 bases; J trimming: 5 bases; junction bases outside the gene matches: 6. Germline assignment: CDR1 SGHAT and CDR2 FQNNGV. This CDR3 is CASSPWDRGRTEAFF. The CDR3 DNA follows: TGTGCCAGCAGCCCCTGGGACAGGGGGCGGACTGAAGCTTTCTTT.

V gene TRBV6-6 combines with J gene TRBJ2-2; TRBD1 might be the D (6 bases). Germline CDR1 reads MNHNY; CDR2 reads SVGAGI (reference sequence). The CDR3 covers 15 residues. V lost 6 bases, J lost 0 bases, and 11 bases lay in between. The CDR3 region is CASRTGFANTGELFF. The CDR3 DNA reads as TGTGCCAGCAGAACAGGGTTCGCGAACACCGGGGAGCTGTTTTTT.

The V and J genes are TRBV2 and TRBJ2-3; TRBD1 aligns across 7 bases. This CDR3 comprises 15 residues. V was pared by 7 bases and J by 4 bases, with 11 bases of the junction left unmatched. The V gene's germline CDR1 is SNHLY and CDR2 FYNNEI. The CDR3 bases are TGTGCCAGCAAAACGAAGGTACAGGGGCCAGATACGCAGTATTTT. This sequence encodes CASKTKVQGPDTQYF.

V and J are TRBV10-3 and TRBJ1-1, with a possible D match to TRBD1 (5 bases). The CDR3 totals 17 residues. V lost 3 bases and J 7 bases, leaving 24 bases between the germline ends. Germline assignment: CDR1 ENHRY and CDR2 SYGVKD. CDR3 nucleotides: TGTGCCATCAGTGAACCAACCCCGGACACCAAAGTCGGTGAAGCTTTCTTT. It codes for CAISEPTPDTKVGEAFF.

The chain couples TRBV5-1 to TRBJ2-3; a weak D match, TRBD2 (6 bases). From germline, CDR1 is SGHRS and CDR2 YFSETQ. The ends were cut back, 4 bases at V and 3 bases at J, with 24 bases in the middle. The CDR3 consists of 18 residues. The CDR3 DNA sequence: TGCGCCAGCAGCCCGAACCAACCGACTAGTTGGGGGACAGATACGCAGTATTTT. This encodes CASSPNQPTSWGTDTQYF.

This sequence joins TRBV2 and TRBJ2-2, with D perhaps matching TRBD2 (5 bases). Trimming left V 4 bases short and J 4 bases short, with 16 bases between. The CDR3 runs 16 residues. Germline V gives CDR1 SNHLY, CDR2 FYNNEI. The DNA of the CDR3 is TGTGCCAGCAGTGCAAACTTCGGGGTGAGCACCGGGGAGCTGTTTTTT. Its translation: CASSANFGVSTGELFF.